This TCR beta chain is from a study of T cell responses to AZD1222 COVID-19 vaccine. General study results and limits: Females made up more of the donors, who were largely white British, and clonal diversity may have come out too low. Two AZD1222 administrations were followed by greater Spike-specific TCR breadth and depth. The number of AZD1222 recipients seropositive at baseline was only five or six.

Repertoires were generated with immunoSEQ multiplex PCR, while TCRdb's copy carries only in-frame clones and drops some. The table has under 200,000 clones, 85% to 95% seen once. This clone has only one observation. Antigen specificity is unknown. This CDR3 is built from 11 residues. The V gene lost 4 bases and the J gene lost 9 bases, with 10 bases spanning the gap. Germline CDR1 and CDR2: SEHNR and FQNEAQ (reference sequence). The TCR comes from an adult who received the MenACWY meningococcal vaccine as a control. V gene TRBV7-9 combines with J gene TRBJ2-7; no definite D call. Specimen: peripheral blood, collected 28 days after the second dose of the MenACWY control vaccine. In DNA form, the CDR3 reads TGTGCCAGCAGCTCGGCTTTGGGGCAGTACTTC. It is translated as CASSSALGQYF.